The 9 T cell receptor beta chains in this list originate from one sample, sequenced in a study of blood T cell repertoires in COVID-19. Generated by immunoSEQ multiplex PCR, the TCRdb table keeps only in-frame clones and is missing some. The sample holds about 59,000 clones, over 70% seen once. Material: peripheral blood. The receptors originated from a woman aged 45-65 years with active or convalescent COVID-19.

The chain uses TRBV27 and TRBJ2-2, with TRBD2 identical over 9 bases. J was trimmed by 9 bases and V by 5 bases; bases with no gene match: 10. This CDR3 has 15 amino acids. In germline, CDR1 is MNHEY, CDR2 SMNVEV (reference sequence). CDR3 residues: CASSQGTSRGRELFF. In nucleotides, the CDR3 is TGTGCCAGCAGTCAGGGGACTAGCCGGGGCCGGGAGCTGTTTTTT.

J is TRBJ2-6 and V is TRBV5-1; TRBD2 might be the D (7 bases). The V gene lost 4 bases and the J gene lost 2 bases, with 16 bases spanning the gap. CDR3 length: 17 residues. The V gene's germline CDR1 is SGHRS and CDR2 YFSETQ. Written as DNA, the CDR3 is TGCGCCAGCAGCCCCGGCCGGGGGGCCGCTGGGGCCAACGTCCTGACTTTC. Its translation is CASSPGRGAAGANVLTF.

This clone was seen at least ten times. The chain uses TRBV7-7 and TRBJ2-1; 8 bases agree with TRBD2. CDR1 and CDR2 (germline): SSHAT, FNYEAQ (reference sequence). This CDR3 is built from 15 residues. V trimming: 4 bases; J trimming: 4 bases; junction bases outside the gene matches: 6. Written as DNA, the CDR3 is TGTGCCAGCAGCTCCGGGACTAGTGGATACAATGAGCAGTTCTTC. It translates to CASSSGTSGYNEQFF.

Concerning this clone itself: Other DNA sequences in this sample translate to the same CDR3. This chain connects TRBV3-1 (or the pseudogene TRBV3-2) to TRBJ1-1; D might be TRBD1 (6 bases). This CDR3 has 12 residues. Germline CDR1 reads LGHDT; CDR2 reads YNNKEL (reference sequence). Trimming cost V 4 bases and J 7 bases, with 10 bases left between them. In nucleotides, the CDR3 is TGTGCCAGCAGCCCACCGGACAGTGAAGCTTTCTTT. Translating gives CASSPPDSEAFF.

The genes are TRBV6-2 or TRBV6-3 and TRBJ2-2; D gene unclear. The ends were cut back, 4 bases at V and 4 bases at J, with 13 bases in the middle. Germline V gene lookup returns CDR1 MNHEY and CDR2 SVGEGT. This CDR3 has 15 amino acids. The CDR3 loop reads CASSFFQSVTGELFF. CDR3 in DNA: TGTGCCAGCAGTTTCTTCCAATCGGTCACCGGGGAGCTGTTTTTT.

This clone was seen only once. The gene calls are TRBV28 and TRBJ1-1; 7 bases are a match to TRBD1. V lost 4 bases and J lost 4; bases outside the gene matches: 9. CDR3 size: 15 residues. Germline CDR1 MDHEN, CDR2 SYDVKM. The DNA of the CDR3 is TGTGCCAGCAGTTCCCTCAGGGGGGCGGCCACTGAAGCTTTCTTT. Its translation: CASSSLRGAATEAFF.

The CDR3 region is CASSQLAGTGELFF. In DNA, the CDR3 is TGCGCCAGCAGCCAACTAGCTGGGACCGGGGAGCTGTTTTTT. The chain carries TRBV5-1 and TRBJ2-2; weak D call: TRBD2 (6 bases). Germline V lookup: CDR1 SGHRS, CDR2 YFSETQ. V gave up 4 bases and J gave up 5 bases, with 12 bases separating them. The CDR3 loop spans 14 amino acids. Full variable domain (missing parts from reference TRBV5-1 and TRBJ2-2): KAGVTQTPRYLIKTRGQQVTLSCSPISGHRSVSWYQQTPGQGLQFLFEYFSETQRNKGNFPGRFSGRQFSNSRSEMNVSTLELGDSALYLCASSQLAGTGELFFGEGSRLTVL.

J is TRBJ2-1 and V is TRBV4-1, with TRBD2 matching 9 bases. Germline V CDR1 and CDR2: MGHRA, YSYEKL. J lost 8 bases, V lost 1 base, and 9 bases had no gene match. The CDR3 is made up of 16 amino acids. CDR3 coding DNA: TGCGCCAGCAGCCAAGTCATTAGCGGGAGTGACGATGAGCAGTTCTTC. Its protein is CASSQVISGSDDEQFF.

This clone was seen only once. The genes are TRBV2 and TRBJ1-3; TRBD1 matches 7 bases. Germline V gene lookup returns CDR1 SNHLY and CDR2 FYNNEI. Trimming at V came to 8 bases and at J to 0 bases, leaving 10 bases not matched to a gene. The CDR3 is 16 amino acids. CDR3 amino acids: CASESDRAFSGNTIYF. CDR3 nucleotide sequence: TGTGCCAGCGAGAGTGACAGGGCCTTCTCTGGAAACACCATATATTTT.